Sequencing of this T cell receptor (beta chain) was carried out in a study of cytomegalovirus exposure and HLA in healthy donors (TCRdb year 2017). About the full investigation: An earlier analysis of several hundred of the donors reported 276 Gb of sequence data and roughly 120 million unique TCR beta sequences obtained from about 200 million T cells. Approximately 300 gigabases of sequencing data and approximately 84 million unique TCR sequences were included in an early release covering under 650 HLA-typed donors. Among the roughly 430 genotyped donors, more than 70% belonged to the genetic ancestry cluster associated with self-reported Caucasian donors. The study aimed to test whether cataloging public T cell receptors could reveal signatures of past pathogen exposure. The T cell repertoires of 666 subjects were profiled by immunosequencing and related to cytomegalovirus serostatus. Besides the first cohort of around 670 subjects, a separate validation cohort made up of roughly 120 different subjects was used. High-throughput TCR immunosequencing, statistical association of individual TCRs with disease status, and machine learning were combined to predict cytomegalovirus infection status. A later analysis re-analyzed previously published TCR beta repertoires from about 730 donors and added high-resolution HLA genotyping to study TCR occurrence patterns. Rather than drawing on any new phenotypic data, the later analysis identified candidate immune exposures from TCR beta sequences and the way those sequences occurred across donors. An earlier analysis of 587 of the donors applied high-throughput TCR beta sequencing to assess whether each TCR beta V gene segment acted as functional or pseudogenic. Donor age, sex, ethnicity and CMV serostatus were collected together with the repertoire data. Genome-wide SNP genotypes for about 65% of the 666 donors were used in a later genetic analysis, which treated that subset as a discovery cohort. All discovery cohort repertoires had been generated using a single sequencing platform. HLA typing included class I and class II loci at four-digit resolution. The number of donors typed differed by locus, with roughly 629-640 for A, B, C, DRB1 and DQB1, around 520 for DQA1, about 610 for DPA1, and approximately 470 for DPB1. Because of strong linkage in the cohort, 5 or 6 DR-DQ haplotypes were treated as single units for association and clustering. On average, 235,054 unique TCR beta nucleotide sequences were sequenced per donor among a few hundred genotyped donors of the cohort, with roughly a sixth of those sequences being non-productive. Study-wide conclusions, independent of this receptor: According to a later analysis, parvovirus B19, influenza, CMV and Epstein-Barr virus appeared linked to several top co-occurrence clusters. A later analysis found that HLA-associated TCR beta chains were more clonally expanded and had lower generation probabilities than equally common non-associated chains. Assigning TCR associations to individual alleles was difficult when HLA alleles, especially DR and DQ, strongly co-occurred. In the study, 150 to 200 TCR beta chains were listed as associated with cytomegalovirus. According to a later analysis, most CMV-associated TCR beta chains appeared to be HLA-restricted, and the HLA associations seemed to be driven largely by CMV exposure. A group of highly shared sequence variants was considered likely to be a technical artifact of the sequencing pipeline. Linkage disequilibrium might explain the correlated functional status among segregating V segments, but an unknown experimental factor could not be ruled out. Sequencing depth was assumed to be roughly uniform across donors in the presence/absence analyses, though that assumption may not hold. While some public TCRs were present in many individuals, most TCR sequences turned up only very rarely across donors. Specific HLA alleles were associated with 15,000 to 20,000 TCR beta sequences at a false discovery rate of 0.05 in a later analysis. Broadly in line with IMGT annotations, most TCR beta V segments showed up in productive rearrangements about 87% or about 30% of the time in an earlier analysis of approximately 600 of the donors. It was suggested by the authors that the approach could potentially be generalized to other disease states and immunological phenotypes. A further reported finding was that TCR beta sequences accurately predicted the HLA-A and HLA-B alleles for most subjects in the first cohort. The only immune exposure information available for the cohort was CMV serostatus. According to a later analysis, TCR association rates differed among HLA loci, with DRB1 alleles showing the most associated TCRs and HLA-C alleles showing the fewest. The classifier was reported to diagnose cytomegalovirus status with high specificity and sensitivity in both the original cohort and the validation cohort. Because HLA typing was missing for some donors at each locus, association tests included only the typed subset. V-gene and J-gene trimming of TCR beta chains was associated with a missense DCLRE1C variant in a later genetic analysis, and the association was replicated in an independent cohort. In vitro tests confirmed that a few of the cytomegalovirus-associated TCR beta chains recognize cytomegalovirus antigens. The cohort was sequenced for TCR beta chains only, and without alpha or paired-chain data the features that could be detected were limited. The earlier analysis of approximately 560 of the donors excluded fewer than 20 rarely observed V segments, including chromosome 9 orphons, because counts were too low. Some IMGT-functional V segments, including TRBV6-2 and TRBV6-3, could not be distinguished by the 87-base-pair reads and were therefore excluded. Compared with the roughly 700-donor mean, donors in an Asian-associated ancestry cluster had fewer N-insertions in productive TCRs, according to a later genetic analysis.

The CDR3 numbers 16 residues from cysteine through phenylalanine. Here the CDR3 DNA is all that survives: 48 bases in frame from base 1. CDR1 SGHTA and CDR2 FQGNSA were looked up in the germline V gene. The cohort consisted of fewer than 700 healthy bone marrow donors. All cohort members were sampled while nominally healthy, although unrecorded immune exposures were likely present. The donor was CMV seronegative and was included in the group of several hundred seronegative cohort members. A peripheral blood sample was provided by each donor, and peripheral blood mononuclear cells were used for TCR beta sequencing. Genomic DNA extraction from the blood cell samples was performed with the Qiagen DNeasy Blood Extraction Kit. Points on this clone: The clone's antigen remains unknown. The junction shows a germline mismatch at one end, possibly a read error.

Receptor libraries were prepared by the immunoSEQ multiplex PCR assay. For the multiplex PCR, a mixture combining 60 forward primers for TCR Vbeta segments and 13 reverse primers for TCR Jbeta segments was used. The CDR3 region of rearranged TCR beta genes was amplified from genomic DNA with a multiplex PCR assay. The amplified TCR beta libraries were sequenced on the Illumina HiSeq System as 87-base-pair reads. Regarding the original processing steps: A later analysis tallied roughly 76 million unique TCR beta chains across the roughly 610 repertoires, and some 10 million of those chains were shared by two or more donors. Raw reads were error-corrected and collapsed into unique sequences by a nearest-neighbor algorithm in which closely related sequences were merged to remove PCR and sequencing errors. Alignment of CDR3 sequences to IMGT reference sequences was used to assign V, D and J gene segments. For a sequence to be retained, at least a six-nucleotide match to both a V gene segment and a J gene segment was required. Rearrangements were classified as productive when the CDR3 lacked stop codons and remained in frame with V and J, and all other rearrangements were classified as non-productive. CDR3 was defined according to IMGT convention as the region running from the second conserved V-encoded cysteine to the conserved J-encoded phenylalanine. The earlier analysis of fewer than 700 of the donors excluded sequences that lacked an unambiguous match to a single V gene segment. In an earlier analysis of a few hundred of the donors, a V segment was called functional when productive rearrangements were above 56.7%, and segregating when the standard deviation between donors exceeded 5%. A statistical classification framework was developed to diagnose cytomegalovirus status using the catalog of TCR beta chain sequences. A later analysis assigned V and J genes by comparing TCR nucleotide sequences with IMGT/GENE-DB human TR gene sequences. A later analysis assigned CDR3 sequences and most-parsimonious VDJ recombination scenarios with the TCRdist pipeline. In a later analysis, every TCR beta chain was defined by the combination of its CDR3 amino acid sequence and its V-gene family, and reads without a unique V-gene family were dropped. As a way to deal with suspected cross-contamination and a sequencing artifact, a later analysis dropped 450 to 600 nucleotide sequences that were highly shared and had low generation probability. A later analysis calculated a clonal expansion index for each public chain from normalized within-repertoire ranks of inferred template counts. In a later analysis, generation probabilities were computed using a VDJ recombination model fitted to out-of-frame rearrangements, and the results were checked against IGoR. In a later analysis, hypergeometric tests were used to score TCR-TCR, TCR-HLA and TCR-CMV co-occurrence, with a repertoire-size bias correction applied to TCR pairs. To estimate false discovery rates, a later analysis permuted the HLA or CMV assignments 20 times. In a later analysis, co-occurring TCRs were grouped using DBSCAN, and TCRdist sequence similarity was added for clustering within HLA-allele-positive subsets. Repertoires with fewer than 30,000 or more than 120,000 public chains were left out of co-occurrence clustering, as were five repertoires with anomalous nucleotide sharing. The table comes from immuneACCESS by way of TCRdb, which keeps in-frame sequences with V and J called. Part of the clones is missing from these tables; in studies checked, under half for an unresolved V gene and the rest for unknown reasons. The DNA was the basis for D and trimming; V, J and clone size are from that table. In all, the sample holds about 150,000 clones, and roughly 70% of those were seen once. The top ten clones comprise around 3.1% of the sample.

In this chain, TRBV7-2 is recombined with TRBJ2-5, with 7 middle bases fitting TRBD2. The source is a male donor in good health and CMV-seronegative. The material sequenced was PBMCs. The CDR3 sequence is CASSLASGRTQGTQYF. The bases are TGTGCCAGCAGCTTAGCTAGCGGGCGTACTCAAGGGACCCAGTACTTC.